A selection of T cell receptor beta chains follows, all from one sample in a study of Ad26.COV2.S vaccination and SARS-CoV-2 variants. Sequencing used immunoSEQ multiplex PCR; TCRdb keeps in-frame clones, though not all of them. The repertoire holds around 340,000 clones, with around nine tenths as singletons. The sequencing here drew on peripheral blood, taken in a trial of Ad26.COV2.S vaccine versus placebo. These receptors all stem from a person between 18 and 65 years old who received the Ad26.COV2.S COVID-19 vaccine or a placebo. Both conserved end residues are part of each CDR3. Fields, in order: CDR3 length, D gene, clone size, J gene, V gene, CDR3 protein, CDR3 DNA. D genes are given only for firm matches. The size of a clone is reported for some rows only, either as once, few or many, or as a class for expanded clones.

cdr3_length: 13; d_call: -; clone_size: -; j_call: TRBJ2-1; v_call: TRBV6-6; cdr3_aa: CASSFSLAIEQFF; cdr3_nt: TGTGCCAGCAGCTTCTCTCTAGCGATTGAGCAGTTCTTC
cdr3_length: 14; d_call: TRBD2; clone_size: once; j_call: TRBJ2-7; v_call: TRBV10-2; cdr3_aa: CATKTSGDSYEQYF; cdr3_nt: TGCGCCACCAAAACTAGCGGGGACTCCTACGAGCAGTACTTC
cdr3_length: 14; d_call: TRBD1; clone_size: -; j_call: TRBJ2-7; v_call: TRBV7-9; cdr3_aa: CASSPGTVTYEQYF; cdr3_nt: TGTGCCAGCAGCCCCGGGACAGTCACCTACGAGCAGTACTTC
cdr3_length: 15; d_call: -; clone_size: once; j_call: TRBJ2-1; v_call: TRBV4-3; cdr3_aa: CASSQDPGTGNEQFF; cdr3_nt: TGCGCCAGCAGCCAAGATCCCGGGACGGGCAATGAGCAGTTCTTC
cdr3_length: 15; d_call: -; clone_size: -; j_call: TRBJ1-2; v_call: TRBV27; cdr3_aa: CASSPLPRGNYGYTF; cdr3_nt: TGTGCCAGCAGCCCATTGCCCCGGGGAAACTATGGCTACACCTTC
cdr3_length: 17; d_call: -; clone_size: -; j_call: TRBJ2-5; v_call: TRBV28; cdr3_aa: CASSLSFRASSQETQYF; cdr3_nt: TGTGCCAGCAGTTTATCCTTCCGGGCAAGCTCCCAAGAGACCCAGTACTTC
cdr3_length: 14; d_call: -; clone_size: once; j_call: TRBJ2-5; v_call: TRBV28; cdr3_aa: CASSLGRWQETQYF; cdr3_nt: TGTGCCAGCAGTTTGGGCAGGTGGCAAGAGACCCAGTACTTC
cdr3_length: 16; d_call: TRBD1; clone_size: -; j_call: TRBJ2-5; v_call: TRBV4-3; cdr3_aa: CASSQEADRGGETQYF; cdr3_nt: TGCGCCAGCAGCCAAGAAGCCGACAGGGGCGGAGAGACCCAGTACTTC
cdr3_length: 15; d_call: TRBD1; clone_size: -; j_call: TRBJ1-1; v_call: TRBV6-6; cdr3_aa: CASSPLGQGSAEAFF; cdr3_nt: TGTGCCAGCAGTCCTTTAGGACAGGGGTCGGCTGAAGCTTTCTTT
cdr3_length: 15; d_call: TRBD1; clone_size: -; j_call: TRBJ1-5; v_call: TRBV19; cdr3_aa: CASAKGAYSNQPQHF; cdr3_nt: TGTGCCAGCGCGAAGGGGGCTTATAGCAATCAGCCCCAGCATTTT
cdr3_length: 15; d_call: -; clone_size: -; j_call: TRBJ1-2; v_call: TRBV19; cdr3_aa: CASSISRLGGFGYTF; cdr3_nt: TGTGCCAGTAGTATATCGCGCCTAGGGGGTTTTGGCTACACCTTC
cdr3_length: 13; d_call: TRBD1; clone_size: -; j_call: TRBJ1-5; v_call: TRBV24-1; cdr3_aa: CAIGTGGDQPQHF; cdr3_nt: TGTGCCATAGGGACAGGGGGCGACCAGCCCCAGCATTTT
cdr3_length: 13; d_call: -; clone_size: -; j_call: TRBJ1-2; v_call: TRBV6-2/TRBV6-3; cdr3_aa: CASSYSPRNGYTF; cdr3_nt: TGTGCCAGCAGTTACTCTCCGAGAAATGGCTACACCTTC
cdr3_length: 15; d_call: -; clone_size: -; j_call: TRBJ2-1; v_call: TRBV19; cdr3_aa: CASSFPLKTYNEQFF; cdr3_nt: TGTGCCAGTAGTTTCCCATTAAAGACCTACAATGAGCAGTTCTTC
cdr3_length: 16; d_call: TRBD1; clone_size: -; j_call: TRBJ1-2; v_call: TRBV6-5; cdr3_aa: CASSSLLTGTGGGYTF; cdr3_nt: TGTGCCAGCAGTTCGCTCCTTACCGGGACAGGGGGCGGCTACACCTTC
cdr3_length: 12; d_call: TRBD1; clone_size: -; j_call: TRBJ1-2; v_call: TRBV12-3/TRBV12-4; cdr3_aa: CASTQQGFGYTF; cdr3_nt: TGTGCCAGCACCCAACAGGGGTTTGGCTACACCTTC
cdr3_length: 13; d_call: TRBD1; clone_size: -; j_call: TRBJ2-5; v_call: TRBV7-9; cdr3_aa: CASRGQGKGTQYF; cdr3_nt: TGTGCCAGCAGAGGACAGGGGAAGGGGACCCAGTACTTC
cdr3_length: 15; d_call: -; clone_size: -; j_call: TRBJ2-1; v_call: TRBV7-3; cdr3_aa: CASSSTTGRGNEQFF; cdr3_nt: TGTGCCAGCAGCTCCACGACAGGGAGGGGCAATGAGCAGTTCTTC
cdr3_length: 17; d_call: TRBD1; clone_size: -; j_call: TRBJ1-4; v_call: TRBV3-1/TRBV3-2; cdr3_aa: CASRETQGAATNEKLFF; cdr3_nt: TGTGCCAGCAGGGAGACCCAGGGGGCAGCAACTAATGAAAAACTGTTTTTT
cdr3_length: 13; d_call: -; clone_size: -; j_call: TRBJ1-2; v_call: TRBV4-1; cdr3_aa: CASSQVQGYGYTF; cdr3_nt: TGCGCCAGCAGCCAAGTTCAGGGCTATGGCTACACCTTC
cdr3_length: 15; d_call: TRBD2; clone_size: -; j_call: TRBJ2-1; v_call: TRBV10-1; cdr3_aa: CASSDGTSGSREQFF; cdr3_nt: TGCGCCAGCAGTGATGGGACTAGCGGGAGTAGAGAGCAGTTCTTC
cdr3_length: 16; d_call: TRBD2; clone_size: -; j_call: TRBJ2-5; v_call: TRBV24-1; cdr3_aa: CATSDFSSGEQETQYF; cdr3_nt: TGTGCCACCAGTGATTTTTCAAGCGGGGAGCAAGAGACCCAGTACTTC
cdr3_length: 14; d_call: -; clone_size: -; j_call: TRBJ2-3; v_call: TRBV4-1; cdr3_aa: CASRWTQEADTQYF; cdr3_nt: TGCGCCAGCAGATGGACTCAGGAGGCAGATACGCAGTATTTT
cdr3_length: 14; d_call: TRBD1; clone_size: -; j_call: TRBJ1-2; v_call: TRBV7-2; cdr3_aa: CASSLGQEYYGYTF; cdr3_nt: TGTGCCAGCAGCTTGGGACAGGAATACTATGGCTACACCTTC
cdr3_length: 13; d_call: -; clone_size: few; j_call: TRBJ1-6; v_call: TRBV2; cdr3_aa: CASRSSYNSPLHF; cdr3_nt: TGTGCCAGCAGGAGCTCCTATAATTCACCCCTCCACTTT
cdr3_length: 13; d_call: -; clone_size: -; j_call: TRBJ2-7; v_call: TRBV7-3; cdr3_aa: CASSLFASYEQYF; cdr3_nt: TGTGCCAGCAGCTTATTCGCCTCCTACGAGCAGTACTTC
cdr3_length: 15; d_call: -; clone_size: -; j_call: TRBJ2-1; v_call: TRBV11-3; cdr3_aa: CASSPTSMAYNEQFF; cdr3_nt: TGTGCCAGCAGCCCCACTAGCATGGCCTACAATGAGCAGTTCTTC